The rows below give T cell receptor beta chains drawn from one sample of a study of blood T cell repertoires in COVID-19. TCRdb's table, derived via immunoSEQ multiplex PCR, lists solely in-frame clones and lacks some. The repertoire holds 55,000 to 80,000 clones, with 75% to 90% as singletons. The sequenced sample consisted of peripheral blood. The receptors here all came from a man over 45 with acute or convalescent COVID-19. Each CDR3 is given with its conserved first and last residue. D genes are given only for firm matches. Rows may omit the clone size; those that give it use once, few, many or a size class.

V: TRBV4-3
D: TRBD1
size: -
J: TRBJ1-4
CDR3: CASSQRLGGPNEKLFF
DNA: TGCGCCAGCAGCCAGAGGCTAGGGGGCCCTAATGAAAAACTGTTTTTT

V: TRBV18
D: TRBD1
size: -
J: TRBJ2-6
CDR3: CASSPPKGAPNVLTF
DNA: TGTGCCAGCTCACCACCGAAGGGGGCCCCTAACGTCCTGACTTTC

V: TRBV4-2
D: TRBD2
size: -
J: TRBJ2-1
CDR3: CASSHPTPSGESGEQFF
DNA: TGTGCCAGCAGCCATCCCACGCCTAGCGGGGAGTCCGGTGAGCAGTTCTTC

V: TRBV28
D: TRBD1
size: -
J: TRBJ1-1
CDR3: CASSSQGGGNTEAFF
DNA: TGTGCCAGCAGCTCACAGGGGGGTGGGAACACTGAAGCTTTCTTT

V: TRBV6-5
D: -
size: -
J: TRBJ2-7
CDR3: CASSYGPGVSYEQYF
DNA: TGTGCCAGCAGTTACGGGCCGGGAGTTTCCTACGAGCAGTACTTC

V: TRBV15
D: TRBD2
size: once
J: TRBJ2-2
CDR3: CATSRVSGILSGELFF
DNA: TGTGCCACCAGCAGAGTTAGCGGGATTCTAAGCGGGGAGCTGTTTTTT

V: TRBV18
D: TRBD2
size: -
J: TRBJ2-2
CDR3: CASSPGLAGVTTGELFF
DNA: TGTGCCAGCTCACCAGGTCTAGCGGGAGTAACGACCGGGGAGCTGTTTTTT

V: TRBV5-5
D: -
size: -
J: TRBJ2-3
CDR3: CASSIPRDFNTDTQYF
DNA: TGTGCCAGCAGCATTCCCCGGGACTTCAACACAGATACGCAGTATTTT

V: TRBV12-5
D: TRBD2
size: -
J: TRBJ2-1
CDR3: CASGTGTGRSHGDEQFF
DNA: TGTGCTAGTGGGACGGGAACCGGGAGGTCCCATGGGGATGAGCAGTTCTTC

V: TRBV4-2
D: TRBD2
size: few
J: TRBJ2-2
CDR3: CASSQDPSGRGLFF
DNA: TGTGCCAGCAGCCAAGATCCTAGCGGGAGAGGGCTGTTTTTT

V: TRBV6-2/TRBV6-3
D: -
size: -
J: TRBJ2-6
CDR3: CASSRDGGSGANVLTF
DNA: TGTGCCAGCAGTAGGGATGGAGGCTCTGGGGCCAACGTCCTGACTTTC

V: TRBV29-1
D: -
size: -
J: TRBJ2-6
CDR3: CSAVIQGVTGANVLTF
DNA: TGCAGCGCAGTAATCCAAGGGGTAACTGGGGCCAACGTCCTGACTTTC

V: TRBV6-6
D: TRBD2
size: -
J: TRBJ2-1
CDR3: CASRSGTSGTGQFF
DNA: TGTGCCAGCAGATCCGGGACTAGCGGGACCGGGCAGTTCTTC

V: TRBV4-1
D: TRBD1
size: -
J: TRBJ1-3
CDR3: CASSQDPGGAGSGNTIYF
DNA: TGCGCCAGCAGCCAAGACCCAGGGGGCGCCGGCTCTGGAAACACCATATATTTT

V: TRBV5-1
D: -
size: -
J: TRBJ1-1
CDR3: CASKAGNTEAFF
DNA: TGCGCCAGCAAGGCGGGAAACACTGAAGCTTTCTTT

V: TRBV11-2
D: TRBD2
size: -
J: TRBJ2-7
CDR3: CASRGRGLANHEQYF
DNA: TGTGCCAGCAGGGGGAGGGGACTAGCGAACCACGAGCAGTACTTC

V: TRBV6-6
D: -
size: -
J: TRBJ2-7
CDR3: CASTWGDSSYEQYF
DNA: TGTGCCAGCACCTGGGGGGACAGCTCCTACGAGCAGTACTTC

V: TRBV11-2
D: TRBD1
size: -
J: TRBJ2-3
CDR3: CASSLNQGARSTDTQYF
DNA: TGTGCCAGCAGCTTAAACCAGGGGGCGAGGAGCACAGATACGCAGTATTTT

V: TRBV7-2
D: TRBD1
size: -
J: TRBJ1-4
CDR3: CASSITGGGNEKLFF
DNA: TGTGCCAGCAGCATAACAGGGGGCGGCAATGAAAAACTGTTTTTT

V: TRBV19
D: TRBD1
size: -
J: TRBJ1-6
CDR3: CASSSSGQGRSPLHF
DNA: TGTGCCAGTAGTAGCTCGGGACAGGGACGATCACCCCTCCACTTT

V: TRBV30
D: TRBD1
size: few
J: TRBJ1-4
CDR3: CAWDRGGEKLFF
DNA: TGTGCCTGGGACAGGGGAGGAGAAAAACTGTTTTTT

V: TRBV12-5
D: -
size: -
J: TRBJ2-3
CDR3: CASGLGQVVLSADTQYF
DNA: TGTGCTAGTGGTTTGGGACAGGTAGTGTTAAGCGCAGATACGCAGTATTTT

V: TRBV11-3
D: TRBD1
size: -
J: TRBJ1-4
CDR3: CASSFAGGDEKLFF
DNA: TGTGCCAGCAGCTTTGCAGGGGGTGATGAAAAACTGTTTTTT

V: TRBV5-8
D: -
size: -
J: TRBJ1-4
CDR3: CASSRGAFWEKLFF
DNA: TGTGCCAGCAGCCGGGGGGCGTTTTGGGAAAAACTGTTTTTT

V: TRBV9
D: -
size: -
J: TRBJ2-3
CDR3: CASSVEDGSSGDTQYF
DNA: TGTGCCAGCAGCGTAGAGGACGGGAGCTCAGGAGATACGCAGTATTTT

V: TRBV6-2/TRBV6-3
D: -
size: -
J: TRBJ2-1
CDR3: CASSYGGVRRNEQFF
DNA: TGTGCCAGCAGTTACGGGGGCGTCCGCCGCAATGAGCAGTTCTTC